This entry is about one TCR beta chain. MiXCR, run by TCRdb on the RT-PCR reads, gives a single entry per CDR3 protein. The table records 150,000 or so distinct CDR3 sequences, nearly 25% of them present only once. The junction had 11 bases not matched to a gene; V was cut back by 4 bases and J by 0 bases. Germline CDR1 SGHRS, CDR2 YFSETQ. The CDR3 covers 17 residues. The entry originates in a study of patients and donors after allogeneic stem cell transplantation. The receptor was isolated from a human donor who was either an allogeneic HSCT recipient or a stem cell or donor lymphocyte infusion donor (not recorded which). It is not recorded whose cells these are; they may come from a transplant donor. The sample was blood, either unsorted or a sorted T cell fraction (not recorded which). V and J are TRBV5-1 and TRBJ2-3, with 7 bases that match TRBD2. The CDR3 DNA sequence: TGCGCCAGCAGCCCGGCCCCTAGCGGCTCTAGCACAGATACGCAGTATTTT. Protein: CASSPAPSGSSTDTQYF.